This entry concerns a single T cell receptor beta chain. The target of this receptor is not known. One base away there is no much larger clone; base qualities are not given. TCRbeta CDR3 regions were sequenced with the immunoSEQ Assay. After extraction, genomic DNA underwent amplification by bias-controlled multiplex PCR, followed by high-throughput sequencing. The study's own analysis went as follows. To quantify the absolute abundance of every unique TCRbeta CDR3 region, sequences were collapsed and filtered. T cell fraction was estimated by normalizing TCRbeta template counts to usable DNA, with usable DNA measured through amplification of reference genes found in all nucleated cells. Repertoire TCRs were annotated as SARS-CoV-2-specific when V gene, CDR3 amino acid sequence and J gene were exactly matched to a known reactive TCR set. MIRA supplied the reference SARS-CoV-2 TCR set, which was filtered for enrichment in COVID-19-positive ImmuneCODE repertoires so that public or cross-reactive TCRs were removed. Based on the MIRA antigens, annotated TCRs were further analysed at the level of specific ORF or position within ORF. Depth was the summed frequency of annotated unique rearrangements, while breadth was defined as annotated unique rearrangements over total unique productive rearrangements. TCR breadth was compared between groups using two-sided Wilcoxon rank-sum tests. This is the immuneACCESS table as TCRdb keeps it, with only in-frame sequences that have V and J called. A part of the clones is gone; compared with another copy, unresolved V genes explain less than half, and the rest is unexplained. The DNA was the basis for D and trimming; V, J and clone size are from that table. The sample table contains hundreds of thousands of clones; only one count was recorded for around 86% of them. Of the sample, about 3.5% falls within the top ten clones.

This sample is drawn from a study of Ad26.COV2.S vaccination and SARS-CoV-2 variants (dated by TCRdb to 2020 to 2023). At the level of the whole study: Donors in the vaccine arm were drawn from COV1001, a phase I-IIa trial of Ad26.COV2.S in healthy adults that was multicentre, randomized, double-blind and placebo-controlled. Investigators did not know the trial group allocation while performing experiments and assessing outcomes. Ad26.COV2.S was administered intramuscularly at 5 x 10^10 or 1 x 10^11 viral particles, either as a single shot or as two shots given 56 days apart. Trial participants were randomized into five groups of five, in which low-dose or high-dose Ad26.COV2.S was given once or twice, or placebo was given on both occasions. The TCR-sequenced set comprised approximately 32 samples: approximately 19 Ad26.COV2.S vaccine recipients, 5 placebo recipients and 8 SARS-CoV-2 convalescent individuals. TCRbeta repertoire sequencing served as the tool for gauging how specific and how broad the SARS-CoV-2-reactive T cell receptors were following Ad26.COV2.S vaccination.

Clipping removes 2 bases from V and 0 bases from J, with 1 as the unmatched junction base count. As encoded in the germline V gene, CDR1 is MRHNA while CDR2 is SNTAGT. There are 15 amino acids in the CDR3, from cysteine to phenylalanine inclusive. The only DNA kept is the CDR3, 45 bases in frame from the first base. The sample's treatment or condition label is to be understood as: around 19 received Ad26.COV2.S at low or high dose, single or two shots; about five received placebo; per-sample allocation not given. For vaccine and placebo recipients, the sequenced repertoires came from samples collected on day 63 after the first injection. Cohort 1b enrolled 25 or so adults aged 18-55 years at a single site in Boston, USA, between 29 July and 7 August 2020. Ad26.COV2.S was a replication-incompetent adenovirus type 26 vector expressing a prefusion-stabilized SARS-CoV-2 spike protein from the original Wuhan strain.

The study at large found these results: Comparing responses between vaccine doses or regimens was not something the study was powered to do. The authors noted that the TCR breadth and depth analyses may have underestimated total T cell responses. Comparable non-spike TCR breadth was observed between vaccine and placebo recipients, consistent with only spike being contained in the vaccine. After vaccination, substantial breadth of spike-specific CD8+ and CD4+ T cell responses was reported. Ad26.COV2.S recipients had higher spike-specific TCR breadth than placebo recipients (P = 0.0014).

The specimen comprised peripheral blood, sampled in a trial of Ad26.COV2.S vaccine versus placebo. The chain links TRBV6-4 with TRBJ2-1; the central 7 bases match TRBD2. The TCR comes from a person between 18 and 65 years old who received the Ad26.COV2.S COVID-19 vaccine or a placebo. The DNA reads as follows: TGTGCCAGCAGTGACGGCGGGGGCTCCTACAATGAGCAGTTCTTC. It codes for CASSDGGGSYNEQFF.